The present entry profiles one TCR beta chain with its context. This sample was included in a study of blood T cell repertoires in COVID-19. The wider study: Sites across the United States, Italy and Spain contributed samples from acute and convalescent COVID-19.

CDR1 is SGHRS and CDR2 is YFSETQ in the germline V gene. This CDR3 comprises 15 residues. V lost 4 bases and J 3 bases, leaving 16 bases between the germline ends. The method was immunoSEQ multiplex PCR; TCRdb's version includes in-frame clones alone and lacks a portion of them. The sample has tens of thousands of clones; just over 85% are singletons. The sample consisted of peripheral blood. The chain combines TRBV5-1 with TRBJ1-1, with D maybe TRBD1 (5 bases). The sequence came from an elderly woman with acute or convalescent COVID-19. CDR3 amino acids: CASSPNPDSYTEAFF. The CDR3 region has the DNA TGCGCCAGCAGCCCAAACCCTGACAGTTACACTGAAGCTTTCTTT.